There are many counts of the clone carrying this TCR beta chain. Its antigen is unidentified. Amplified TCR beta CDR3 regions were obtained using RNA transcripts as template. Second-round multiplex PCR followed a first-round RT-PCR using HTBI primers. TCRdb passed the multiplex PCR reads through MiXCR, listing each CDR3 protein once. The top ten hold about 1.6% of the sample, which has 350,000 to 400,000 distinct CDR3 sequences, about 17% seen once. These data originate in a study of Graves' ophthalmopathy and Graves' hyperthyroidism. Across the study: At the time of initial diagnosis and before any treatment, peripheral blood was collected. Study results and limitations: This model predicted ophthalmopathy progression (sensitivity 70% to 71%, specificity about 73%). Thyroid clonotypes that were expanded above 0.001 frequency mostly also appeared in blood.

There are 17 residues in the CDR3. V was shortened by 5 bases and J by 0 bases, with 14 bases between the two germline ends. Germline V gives CDR1 SGHAT, CDR2 FQNNGV. Symptoms, serum thyroxine and TRAb, thyroid ultrasound, and orbital computed tomography formed the diagnostic basis. The V and J genes are TRBV11-2 and TRBJ2-6; D is perhaps TRBD1 or TRBD2 (5 bases each). Sequencing used peripheral blood. The origin of this receptor is a woman under 30 with Graves' ophthalmopathy. The CDR3 loop reads CASSPRDRSSGANVLTF. CDR3 nucleotide sequence: TGTGCCAGCAGCCCCCGGGACCGCAGCTCTGGGGCCAACGTCCTGACTTTC.